This is a list of T cell receptor beta chains from one sample in a study of cytomegalovirus exposure and HLA in healthy donors. The data were produced by immunoSEQ multiplex PCR, yet TCRdb's version contains in-frame clones alone and is incomplete. The sample carries approximately 100,000 clones, about four fifths recorded once. The sequencing input was PBMCs. The receptors were gathered from a woman aged 45-65 years in good health and CMV-seropositive. Both conserved end residues are part of each CDR3. Fields, in order: J gene, V gene, CDR3 length, clone size, D gene, CDR3 protein, CDR3 DNA. D genes are given only for firm matches. A clone size is listed for some rows: how often the clone was seen (once, few, many), or a class if it is expanded.

TRBJ1-2 TRBV7-8 12 many NA CASSADMYGYTF TGTGCCAGCAGCGCGGACATGTATGGCTACACCTTC
TRBJ1-5 TRBV2 14 NA NA CASSEAGFDQPQHF TGTGCCAGCAGCGAGGCGGGATTCGATCAGCCCCAGCATTTT
TRBJ1-2 TRBV6-4 14 NA NA CASSDSGGVDGYTF TGTGCCAGCAGTGACTCGGGGGGGGTAGATGGCTACACCTTC
TRBJ2-1 TRBV7-2 14 NA TRBD2 CASTLLAGYNEQFF TGTGCCAGCACCTTGCTAGCGGGCTACAATGAGCAGTTCTTC
TRBJ1-5 TRBV7-6 15 once TRBD1 CASSSGQGAYQPQHF TGTGCCAGCAGCTCCGGACAGGGGGCTTATCAGCCCCAGCATTTT
TRBJ2-5 TRBV5-8 16 NA NA CASSDVLGDVQETQYF TGTGCCAGCAGCGACGTCCTCGGGGATGTGCAAGAGACCCAGTACTTC
TRBJ2-7 TRBV7-9 12 once NA CASSPLRREQYF TGTGCCAGCAGCCCTCTGCGGCGGGAGCAGTACTTC
TRBJ1-3 TRBV10-2 16 NA NA CASSASGPGSGNTIYF TGCGCCAGCAGTGCCTCAGGGCCCGGCTCTGGAAACACCATATATTTT
TRBJ2-7 TRBV7-3 11 NA NA CVLTGDYEQYF TGTGTCCTTACGGGAGACTACGAGCAGTACTTC
TRBJ1-4 TRBV27 16 NA NA CASSFGAGPHGEKLFF TGTGCCAGCAGTTTTGGTGCAGGGCCACACGGTGAAAAACTGTTTTTT
TRBJ1-2 TRBV7-8 16 NA TRBD1 CASSLSGYRGIYGYTF TGTGCCAGCAGCTTAAGCGGATACAGGGGAATATATGGCTACACCTTC
TRBJ2-5 TRBV4-1 16 NA TRBD2 CASSRIAGGIQETQYF TGCGCCAGCAGCCGGATAGCGGGGGGGATCCAAGAGACCCAGTACTTC
TRBJ1-2 TRBV29-1 14 NA NA CSVVGPNRNYGYTF TGCAGCGTCGTCGGACCGAACAGGAACTATGGCTACACCTTC
TRBJ2-7 TRBV5-1 15 NA NA CASSLQSAASYEQYF TGCGCCAGCAGCTTGCAGTCGGCAGCGTCCTACGAGCAGTACTTC
TRBJ1-1 TRBV19 15 few NA CASSIQGTANTEAFF TGTGCCAGTAGTATACAGGGGACCGCGAACACTGAAGCTTTCTTT
TRBJ2-1 TRBV7-2 13 NA TRBD1 CASSMDRVREQFF TGTGCCAGCAGCATGGACAGGGTGCGTGAGCAGTTCTTC
TRBJ2-5 TRBV5-6 15 NA TRBD2 CASIIGAGGHETQYF TGTGCCAGCATAATAGGAGCGGGGGGGCATGAGACCCAGTACTTC
TRBJ2-2 TRBV5-1 14 NA TRBD1 CASSLTGATGELFF TGCGCCAGCAGCTTAACAGGGGCCACCGGGGAGCTGTTTTTT
TRBJ2-1 TRBV19 15 many NA CASSIIGFSYNEQFF TGTGCCAGTAGTATAATCGGGTTCTCCTACAATGAGCAGTTCTTC
TRBJ2-3 TRBV7-7 13 NA NA CASSLEAAGKVYF TGTGCCAGCAGCTTAGAAGCGGCGGGGAAGGTGTATTTT
TRBJ1-6 TRBV5-1 15 NA TRBD1 CASSLYRGSNSPLHF TGCGCCAGCAGCTTATACAGGGGAAGCAATTCACCCCTCCACTTT
TRBJ2-7 TRBV6-4 15 NA TRBD2 CASRDGCGSSYEQYF TGTGCCAGTAGGGACGGATGCGGGAGCTCCTACGAGCAGTACTTC
TRBJ2-3 TRBV29-1 10 NA NA CSASSDTQYF TGCAGCGCGTCCTCAGATACGCAGTATTTT
TRBJ1-6 TRBV28 15 NA TRBD1 CASSSPDRDNSPLHF TGTGCCAGCAGTTCCCCGGACAGGGATAATTCACCCCTCCACTTT
TRBJ2-7 TRBV2 13 NA NA CASKIGSGYEQYF TGTGCCAGCAAGATCGGCAGCGGCTACGAGCAGTACTTC
TRBJ1-2 TRBV7-3 15 NA NA CASSPQPGSNYGYTF TGTGCCAGCAGCCCCCAGCCGGGTTCCAACTATGGCTACACCTTC
TRBJ1-3 TRBV6-1 15 NA NA CASSVVGATGNTIYF TGTGCCAGCAGTGTTGTGGGGGCTACTGGAAACACCATATATTTT
TRBJ2-2 TRBV9 21 NA TRBD2 CASSPQGPSGGRASNTGELFF TGTGCCAGCAGCCCACAAGGGCCTAGCGGGGGGCGGGCATCGAACACCGGGGAGCTGTTTTTT
TRBJ1-1 TRBV7-9 16 few NA CSSSLAHGPRRTEAFF TGTTCCAGCAGCTTAGCGCATGGGCCCCGGCGCACTGAAGCTTTCTTT
TRBJ2-3 TRBV7-2 15 once NA CASSASSATTDTQYF TGTGCCAGCAGCGCTTCGAGCGCAACCACAGATACGCAGTATTTT
TRBJ2-7 TRBV4-1 14 NA NA CASSQEPGSYEQCF TGCGCCAGCAGCCAAGAGCCAGGGTCCTACGAGCAGTGCTTC
TRBJ1-1 TRBV18 18 NA TRBD1 CASSPFRQGLYSNTEAFF TGTGCCAGCTCACCCTTCCGACAGGGGCTTTATTCTAACACTGAAGCTTTCTTT
TRBJ1-6 TRBV7-9 14 NA TRBD1 CSSRAGGEGSPLHF TGTTCCAGCAGGGCAGGGGGTGAGGGGTCACCCCTCCACTTT
TRBJ2-2 TRBV7-9 15 once TRBD1 CASNYRDRITGELFF TGTGCCAGCAACTACCGGGACAGGATCACCGGGGAGCTGTTTTTT
TRBJ2-1 TRBV29-1 12 NA NA CSVVRGGNEQFF TGCAGCGTTGTCAGGGGAGGGAATGAGCAGTTCTTC
TRBJ1-2 TRBV10-3 14 NA NA CAIKFGGGSYGYTF TGTGCCATCAAGTTCGGGGGGGGGTCATATGGCTACACCTTC
TRBJ1-5 TRBV28 16 NA TRBD1 CASSRDVPGQHQPQHF TGTGCCAGCAGTCGTGATGTCCCGGGACAGCATCAGCCCCAGCATTTT
TRBJ1-1 TRBV7-9 16 NA TRBD1 CASSSLGQGAIGEAFF TGTGCCAGCAGCTCCCTTGGCCAGGGGGCTATCGGTGAAGCTTTCTTT
TRBJ2-7 TRBV7-9 12 NA NA CASSHDSYEQYF TGTGCCAGCAGCCACGACAGCTACGAGCAGTACTTC
TRBJ1-2 TRBV7-8 12 once NA CASRSIGDGYTF TGTGCCAGCAGATCGATAGGGGATGGCTACACCTTC
TRBJ1-5 TRBV6-1 15 NA NA CASQRELISNQPQHF TGTGCCAGCCAAAGGGAGCTAATTAGCAATCAGCCCCAGCATTTT
TRBJ2-3 TRBV4-3 17 medium-sized TRBD2 CASSQGTLAGGADTQYF TGCGCCAGCAGCCAAGGGACCCTAGCGGGGGGGGCGGATACGCAGTATTTT
TRBJ1-5 TRBV5-1 14 few NA CASSLNSQDQPQHF TGCGCCAGCAGCTTGAACAGCCAAGATCAGCCCCAGCATTTT
TRBJ1-2 TRBV19 13 NA TRBD1 CASSPGTEYGYTF TGTGCCAGTAGTCCCGGGACAGAGTATGGCTACACCTTC
TRBJ2-7 TRBV29-1 12 NA TRBD1 CSAGQASYEQYF TGCAGCGCCGGACAGGCCTCCTACGAGCAGTACTTC
TRBJ2-1 TRBV20-1 11 NA NA CSARVVHEQFF TGCAGTGCTAGAGTCGTCCATGAGCAGTTCTTC
TRBJ1-1 TRBV5-1 17 once TRBD1 CASSSGQGARGSTEAFF TGCGCCAGCAGCTCCGGACAGGGGGCAAGGGGGTCCACTGAAGCTTTCTTT
TRBJ1-4 TRBV4-3 14 NA TRBD1 CASSHRTGNEKLFF TGCGCCAGCAGCCACCGGACAGGGAATGAAAAACTGTTTTTT
TRBJ1-2 TRBV25-1 16 NA NA CASREGFEGFGYGYTF TGTGCCAGCAGGGAGGGTTTCGAGGGGTTCGGCTATGGCTACACCTTC
TRBJ1-5 TRBV18 14 NA NA CASSQRTGNQPQHF TGTGCCAGCTCACAGCGAACTGGCAATCAGCCCCAGCATTTT
TRBJ1-6 TRBV30 15 NA NA CAWSVPDRYNSPLHF TGTGCCTGGAGTGTACCGGACAGATATAATTCACCCCTCCACTTT
TRBJ2-7 TRBV6-5 15 NA TRBD2 CASSYAAGETYEQYF TGTGCCAGCAGTTACGCAGCGGGGGAGACGTACGAGCAGTACTTC
TRBJ2-7 TRBV5-1 13 NA NA CASSLPAQDEQYF TGCGCCAGCAGCTTGCCGGCCCAGGACGAGCAGTACTTC
TRBJ1-5 TRBV19 14 NA TRBD1 CASSRQGPDQPQHF TGTGCCAGTAGTAGACAGGGACCCGATCAGCCCCAGCATTTT
TRBJ2-7 TRBV28 16 NA TRBD2 CASRQTSGGLLYEQYF TGTGCCAGCAGGCAAACTAGCGGGGGACTCCTCTACGAGCAGTACTTC
TRBJ2-7 TRBV5-8 16 NA TRBD2 CASSLGGTGGSYEQYF TGTGCCAGCAGCTTGGGGGGTACGGGGGGCTCCTACGAGCAGTACTTC
TRBJ1-5 TRBV10-3 15 NA TRBD1 CAISAGQGEGQPQHF TGTGCCATCAGCGCAGGACAGGGCGAAGGACAGCCCCAGCATTTT